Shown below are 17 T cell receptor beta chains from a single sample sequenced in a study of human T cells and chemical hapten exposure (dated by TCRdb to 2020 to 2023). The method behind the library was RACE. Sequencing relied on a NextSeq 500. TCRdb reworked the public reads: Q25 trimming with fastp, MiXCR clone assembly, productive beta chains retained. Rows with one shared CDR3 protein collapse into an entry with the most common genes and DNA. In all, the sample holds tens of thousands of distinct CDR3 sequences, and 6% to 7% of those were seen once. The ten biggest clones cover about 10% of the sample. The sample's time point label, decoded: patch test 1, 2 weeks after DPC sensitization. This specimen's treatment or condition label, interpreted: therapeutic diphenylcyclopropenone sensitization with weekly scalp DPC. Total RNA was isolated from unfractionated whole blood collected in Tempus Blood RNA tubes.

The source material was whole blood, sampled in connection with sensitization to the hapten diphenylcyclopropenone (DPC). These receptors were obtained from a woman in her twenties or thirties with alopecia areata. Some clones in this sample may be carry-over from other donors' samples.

The CDR3 DNA reads TGTGCCAGCATCCCGACAGGGCGACCCTACAATGAGCAGTTCTTC. Its translation is CASIPTGRPYNEQFF. The chain couples TRBV12-3 or TRBV12-4 to TRBJ2-1, with TRBD1 matching 7 bases. There are 15 residues in the CDR3. The ends lost 7 bases at V and 2 bases at J; junction bases unmatched: 8.

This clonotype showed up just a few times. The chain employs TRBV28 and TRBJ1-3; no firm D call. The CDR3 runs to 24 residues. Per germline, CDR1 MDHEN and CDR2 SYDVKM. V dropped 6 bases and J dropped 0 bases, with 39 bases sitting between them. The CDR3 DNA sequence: TGTGCCAGCAGCCGATACAGCCCGGGAATTAGTTCCCTGTTATTATGGAACTCTGGAAACACCATATATTTT. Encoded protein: CASSRYSPGISSLLLWNSGNTIYF.

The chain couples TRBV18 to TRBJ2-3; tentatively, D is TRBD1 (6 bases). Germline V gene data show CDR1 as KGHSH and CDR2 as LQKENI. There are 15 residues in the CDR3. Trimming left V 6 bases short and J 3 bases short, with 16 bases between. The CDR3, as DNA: TGTGCCAGCTCCCCCTCTCCGGGACAAACAGATACGCAGTATTTT. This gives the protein CASSPSPGQTDTQYF.

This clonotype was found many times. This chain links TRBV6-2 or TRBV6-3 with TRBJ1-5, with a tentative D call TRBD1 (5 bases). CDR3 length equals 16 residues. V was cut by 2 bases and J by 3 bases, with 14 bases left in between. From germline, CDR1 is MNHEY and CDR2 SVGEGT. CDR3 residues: CASSYQGRGDNQPQHF. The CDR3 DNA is TGTGCCAGCAGTTACCAAGGTAGGGGTGACAATCAGCCCCAGCATTTT.

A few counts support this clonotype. The DNA of the CDR3 is TGTGCCAGCAATCAGGGGATTTTCCGGGGGCAGAGTAACTATGGCTACACCTTC. Encoded protein: CASNQGIFRGQSNYGYTF. The genes are TRBV6-5 and TRBJ1-2; D is possibly TRBD1 (6 bases). There are 18 residues in the CDR3. V lost 7 bases to trimming and J lost 1 base, with 25 bases between them. Germline-derived CDR1 and CDR2 are MNHEY and SVGAGI.

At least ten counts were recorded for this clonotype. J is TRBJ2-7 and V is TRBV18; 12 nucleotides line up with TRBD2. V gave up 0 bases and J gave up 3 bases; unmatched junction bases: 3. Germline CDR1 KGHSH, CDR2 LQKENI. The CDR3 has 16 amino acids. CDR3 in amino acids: CASSPPLAGGFYEQYF. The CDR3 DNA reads TGTGCCAGCTCACCACCACTAGCGGGGGGATTCTACGAGCAGTACTTC.

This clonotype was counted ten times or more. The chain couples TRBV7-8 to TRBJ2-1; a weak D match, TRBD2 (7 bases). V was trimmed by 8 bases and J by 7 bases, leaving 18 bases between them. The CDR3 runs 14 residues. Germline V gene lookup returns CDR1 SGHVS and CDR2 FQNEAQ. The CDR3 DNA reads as TGTGCCAGCGCGGGGGCTAGTGGGGTAAATGAGCAGTTCTTC. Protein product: CASAGASGVNEQFF.

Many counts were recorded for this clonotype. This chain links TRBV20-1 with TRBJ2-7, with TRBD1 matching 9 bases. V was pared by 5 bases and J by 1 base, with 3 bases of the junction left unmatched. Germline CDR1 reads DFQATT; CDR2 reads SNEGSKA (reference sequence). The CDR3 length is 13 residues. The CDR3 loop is CSAGTGKSYEQYF. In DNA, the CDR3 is TGCAGTGCTGGGACAGGGAAGTCCTACGAGCAGTACTTC.

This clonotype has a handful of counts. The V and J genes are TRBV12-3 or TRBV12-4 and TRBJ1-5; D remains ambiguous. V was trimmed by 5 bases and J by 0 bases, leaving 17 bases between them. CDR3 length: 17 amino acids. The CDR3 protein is CASSGNAAKYSNQPQHF. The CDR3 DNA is TGTGCCAGCAGTGGGAATGCGGCGAAGTATAGCAATCAGCCCCAGCATTTT.

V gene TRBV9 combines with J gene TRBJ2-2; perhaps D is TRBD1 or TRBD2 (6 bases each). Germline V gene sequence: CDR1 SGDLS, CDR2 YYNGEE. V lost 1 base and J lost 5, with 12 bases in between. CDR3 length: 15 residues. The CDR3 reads CASSVRGEGTGELFF. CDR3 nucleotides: TGTGCCAGCAGCGTAAGGGGGGAAGGTACCGGGGAGCTGTTTTTT.

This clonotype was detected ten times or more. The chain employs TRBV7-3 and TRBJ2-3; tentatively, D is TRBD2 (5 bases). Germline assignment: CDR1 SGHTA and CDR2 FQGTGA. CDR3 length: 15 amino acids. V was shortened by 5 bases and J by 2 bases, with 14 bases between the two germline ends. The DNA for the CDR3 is TGTGCCAGCAGCCCCTCGGGGTACCTCACAGATACGCAGTATTTT. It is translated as CASSPSGYLTDTQYF.

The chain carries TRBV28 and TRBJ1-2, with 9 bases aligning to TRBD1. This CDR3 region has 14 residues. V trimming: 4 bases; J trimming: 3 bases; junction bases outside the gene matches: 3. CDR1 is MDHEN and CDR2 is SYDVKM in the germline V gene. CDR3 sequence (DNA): TGTGCCAGCAGTTCCGGACAGGGGTACTATGGCTACACCTTC. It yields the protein CASSSGQGYYGYTF.

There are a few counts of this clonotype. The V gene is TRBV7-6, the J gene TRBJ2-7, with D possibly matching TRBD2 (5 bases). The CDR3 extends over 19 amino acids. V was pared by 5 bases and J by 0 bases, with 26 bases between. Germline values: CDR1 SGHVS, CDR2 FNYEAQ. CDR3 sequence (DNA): TGTGCCAGCAGCGCATTAGTGCAGCTACTAGAACCTATCTCCTACGAGCAGTACTTC. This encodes CASSALVQLLEPISYEQYF. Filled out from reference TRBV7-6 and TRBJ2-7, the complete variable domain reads GAGVSQSPRYKVTKRGQDVALRCDPISGHVSLYWYRQALGQGPEFLTYFNYEAQQDKSGLPNDRFSAERPEGSISTLTIQRTEQRDSAMYRCASSALVQLLEPISYEQYFGPGTRLTVT.

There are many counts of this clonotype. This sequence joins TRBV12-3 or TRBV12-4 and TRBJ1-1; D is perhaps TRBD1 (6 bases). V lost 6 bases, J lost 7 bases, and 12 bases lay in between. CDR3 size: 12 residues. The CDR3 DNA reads TGTGCCAGCAGGAAATACAGGGATGAAGCTTTCTTT. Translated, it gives CASRKYRDEAFF.

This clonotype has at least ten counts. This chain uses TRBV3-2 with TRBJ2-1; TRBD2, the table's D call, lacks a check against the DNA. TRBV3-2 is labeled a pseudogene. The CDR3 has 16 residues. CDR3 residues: CASSQDKGGGAHEQFF. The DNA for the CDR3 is TGTGCCAGCAGCCAAGATAAGGGCGGGGGGGCCCATGAGCAGTTCTTC.

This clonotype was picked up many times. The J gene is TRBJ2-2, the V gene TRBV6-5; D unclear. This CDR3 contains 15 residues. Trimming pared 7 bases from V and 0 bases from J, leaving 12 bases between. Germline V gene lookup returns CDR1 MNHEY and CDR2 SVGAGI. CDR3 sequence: CASNPGVTNTGELFF. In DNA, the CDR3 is TGTGCCAGCAACCCTGGGGTTACGAACACCGGGGAGCTGTTTTTT.

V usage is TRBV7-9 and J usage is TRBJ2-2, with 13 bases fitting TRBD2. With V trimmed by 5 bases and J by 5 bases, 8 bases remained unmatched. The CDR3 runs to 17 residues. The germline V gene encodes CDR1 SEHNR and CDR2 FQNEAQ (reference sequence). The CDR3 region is CASSPRTSGGDTGELFF. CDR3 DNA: TGTGCCAGCAGCCCCCGGACTAGCGGGGGAGATACCGGGGAGCTGTTTTTT.